This TCR beta chain was captured by sequencing in a study of blood T cell repertoires in COVID-19. TCRdb's table, derived via immunoSEQ multiplex PCR, lists solely in-frame clones and lacks some. The table includes nearly 200,000 clones, about 90% detected once. The CDR3 is made up of 13 amino acids. The germline gives CDR1 SGDLS, CDR2 YYNGEE. V dropped 3 bases and J dropped 8 bases, with 12 bases sitting between them. What was sequenced was PBMCs or T cells enriched from blood (not recorded which). The rearrangement uses TRBV9 and TRBJ2-1; TRBD1 is a possible D gene (7 bases). The TCR sequence derives from a woman aged 18-29 years who had recovered from COVID-19. The CDR3 DNA reads TGTGCCAGCAGCGCCAGGGGGGTCTATGAGCAGTTCTTC. This codes for CASSARGVYEQFF. Combining the CDR3 with reference TRBV9 and TRBJ2-1 gives the whole variable domain DSGVTQTPKHLITATGQRVTLRCSPRSGDLSVYWYQQSLDQGLQFLIQYYNGEERAKGNILERFSAQQFPDLHSELNLSSLELGDSALYFCASSARGVYEQFFGPGTRLTVL.